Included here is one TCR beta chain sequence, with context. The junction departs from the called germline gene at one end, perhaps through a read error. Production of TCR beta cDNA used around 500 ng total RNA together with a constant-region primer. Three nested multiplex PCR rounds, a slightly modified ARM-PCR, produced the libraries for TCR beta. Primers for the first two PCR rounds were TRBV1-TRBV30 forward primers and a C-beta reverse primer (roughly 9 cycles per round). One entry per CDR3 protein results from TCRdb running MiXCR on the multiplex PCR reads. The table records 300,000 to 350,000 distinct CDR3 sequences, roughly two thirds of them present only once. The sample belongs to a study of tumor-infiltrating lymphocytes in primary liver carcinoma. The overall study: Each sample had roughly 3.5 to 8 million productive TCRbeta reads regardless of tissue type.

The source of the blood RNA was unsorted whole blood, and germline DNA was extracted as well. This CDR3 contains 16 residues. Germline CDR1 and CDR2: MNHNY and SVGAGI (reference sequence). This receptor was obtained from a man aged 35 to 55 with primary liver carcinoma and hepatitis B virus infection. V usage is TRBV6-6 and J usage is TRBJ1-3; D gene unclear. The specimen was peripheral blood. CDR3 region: CASSDQTPSSGNTIYF. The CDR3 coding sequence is TGTGCCAGCAGTGATCAGACACCCAGCTCTGGAAACACAATATATTTT.